The clone carrying this TCR beta chain was counted between two and nine times. Its specificity is not known. Germline V gene lookup returns CDR1 SGHVS and CDR2 FNYEAQ. V lost 6 bases to trimming and J lost 5 bases; unmatched junction nucleotides: 11. The CDR3 totals 17 residues. The data stem from a study of T-cell memory formation after mild COVID-19. Looking at the study overall: There were largely donor-specific TCR clusters. Overall study results and limits: Shrinking CD4+ clones resided mostly in CM and EM, and CD8+ ones in EMRA. In second-wave clones peaking day 37, SARS-CoV-2 specificity remained unconfirmed. Clones that shrank (day 15 to 85) were balanced CD4/CD8, whereas later expanders leaned CD4+.

TCRdb reanalysed the 5' RACE reads using MiXCR and keeps one entry per CDR3 protein. This sample carries fewer than 350,000 distinct CDR3 sequences, about a sixth of them seen once, and the ten largest clones take 20% to 25%. The material sequenced was PBMCs or a T cell subset sorted from them (not recorded which). The chain links TRBV7-6 to TRBJ2-1; TRBD2 matches at 12 bases. The receptor comes from a man younger than 30 who had mild COVID-19 (a few samples of this study predate the infection). Cell type and time point are not known. Here the CDR3 reads CASREEPGLAGNNEQFF. DNA of the CDR3: TGTGCCAGCAGAGAAGAACCGGGACTAGCGGGCAACAATGAGCAGTTCTTC.